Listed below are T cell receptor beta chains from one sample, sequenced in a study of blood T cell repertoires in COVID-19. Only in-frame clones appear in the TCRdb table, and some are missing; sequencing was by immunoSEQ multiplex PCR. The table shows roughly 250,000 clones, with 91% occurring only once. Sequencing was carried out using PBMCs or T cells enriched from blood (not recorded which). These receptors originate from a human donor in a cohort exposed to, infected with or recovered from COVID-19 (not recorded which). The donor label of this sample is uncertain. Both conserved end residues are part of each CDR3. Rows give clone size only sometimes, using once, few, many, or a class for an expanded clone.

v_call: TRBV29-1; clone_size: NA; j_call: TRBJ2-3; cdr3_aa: CSVEDFNRGRIDTQYF
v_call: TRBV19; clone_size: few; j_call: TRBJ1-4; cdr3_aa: CASPQGREKLFF
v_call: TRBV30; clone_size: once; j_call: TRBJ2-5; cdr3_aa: CAWSWGFEETQYF
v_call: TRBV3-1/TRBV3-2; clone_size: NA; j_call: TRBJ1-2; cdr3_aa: CATRDRGNGYTF
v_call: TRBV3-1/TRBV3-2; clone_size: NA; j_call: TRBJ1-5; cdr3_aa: CASSRGIDSNQPQHF
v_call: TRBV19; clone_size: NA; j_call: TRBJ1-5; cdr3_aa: CASSTRTGLQPQHF
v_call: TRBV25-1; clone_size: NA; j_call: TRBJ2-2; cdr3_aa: CASSESKNTGELFF
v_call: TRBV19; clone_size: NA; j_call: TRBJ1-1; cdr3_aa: CASWDRGSRDRAFF
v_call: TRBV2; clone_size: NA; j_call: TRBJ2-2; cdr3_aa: CASSRDRGSNGELFF
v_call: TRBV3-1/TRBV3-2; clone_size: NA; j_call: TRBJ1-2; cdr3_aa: CASSYGQGDGYTF
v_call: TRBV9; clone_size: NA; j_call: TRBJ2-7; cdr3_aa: CASSPRLAGGPYEQYF
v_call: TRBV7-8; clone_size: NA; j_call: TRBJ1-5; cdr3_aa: CASSPSRTAPDLAQHF
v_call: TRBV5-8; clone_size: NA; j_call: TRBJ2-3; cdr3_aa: CASRRGLAVTDTQYF
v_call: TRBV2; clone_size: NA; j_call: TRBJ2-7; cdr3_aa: CASSESVLDYEQYF
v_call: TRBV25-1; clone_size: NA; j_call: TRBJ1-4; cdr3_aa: CASRPRWEEKLFF
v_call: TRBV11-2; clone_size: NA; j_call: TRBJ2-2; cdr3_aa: CASSLGLAGRGELFF
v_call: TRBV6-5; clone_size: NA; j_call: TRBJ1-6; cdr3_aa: CASRQDSPPLHF
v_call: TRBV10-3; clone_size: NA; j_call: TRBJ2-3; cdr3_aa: CAISESQKKTTDTQYF
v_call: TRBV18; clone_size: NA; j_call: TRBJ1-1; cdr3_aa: CASSPTGGRAYTEAFF
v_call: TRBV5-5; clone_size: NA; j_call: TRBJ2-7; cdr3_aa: CASSFTLEEQYF
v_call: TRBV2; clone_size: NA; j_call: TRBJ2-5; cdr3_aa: CASSDLGGETQYF
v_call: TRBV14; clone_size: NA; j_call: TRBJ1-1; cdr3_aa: CASSPTGPNTEAFF
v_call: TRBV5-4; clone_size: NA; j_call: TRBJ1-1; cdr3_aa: CASSTGDRANTEAFF
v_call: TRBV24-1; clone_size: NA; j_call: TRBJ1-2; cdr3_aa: CATSDPRDRPFYGYTF
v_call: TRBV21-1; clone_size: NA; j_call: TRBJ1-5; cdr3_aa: CASTDQPQHF
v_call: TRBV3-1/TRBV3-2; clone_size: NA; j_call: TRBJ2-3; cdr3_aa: CASSQESRGGHADTQYF
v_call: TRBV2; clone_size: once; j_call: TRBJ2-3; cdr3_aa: CASSERGVTDTQYF
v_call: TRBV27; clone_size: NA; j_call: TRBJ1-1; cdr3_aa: CASILRRPMNTEAFF
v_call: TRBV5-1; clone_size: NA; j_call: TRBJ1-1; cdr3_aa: CASSWDSDTEAFF
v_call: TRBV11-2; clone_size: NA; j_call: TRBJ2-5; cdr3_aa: CASSSGETQYF
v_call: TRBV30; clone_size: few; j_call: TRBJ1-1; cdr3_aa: CAWTHTEAFF
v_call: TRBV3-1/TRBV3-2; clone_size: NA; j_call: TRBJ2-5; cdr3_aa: CESGLGGPETQYF